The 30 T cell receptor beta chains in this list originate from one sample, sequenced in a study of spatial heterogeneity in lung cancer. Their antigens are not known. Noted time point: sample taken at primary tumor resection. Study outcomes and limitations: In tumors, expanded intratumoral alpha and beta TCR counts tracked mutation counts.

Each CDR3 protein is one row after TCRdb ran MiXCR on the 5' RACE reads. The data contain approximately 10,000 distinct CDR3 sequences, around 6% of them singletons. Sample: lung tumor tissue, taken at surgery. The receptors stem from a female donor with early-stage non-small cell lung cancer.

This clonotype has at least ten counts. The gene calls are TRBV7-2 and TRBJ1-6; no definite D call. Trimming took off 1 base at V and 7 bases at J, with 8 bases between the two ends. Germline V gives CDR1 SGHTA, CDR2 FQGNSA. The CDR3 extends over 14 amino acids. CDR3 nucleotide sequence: TGTGCCAGCAGCTTAGGGGCGAACAATTCACCCCTCCACTTT. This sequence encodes CASSLGANNSPLHF.

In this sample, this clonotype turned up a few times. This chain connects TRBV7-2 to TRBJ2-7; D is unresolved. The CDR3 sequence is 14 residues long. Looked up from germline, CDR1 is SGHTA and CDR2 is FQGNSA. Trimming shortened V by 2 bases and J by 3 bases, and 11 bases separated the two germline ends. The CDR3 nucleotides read TGTGCCAGCAGCTTACAGTTAGGGAACTACGAGCAGTACTTC. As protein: CASSLQLGNYEQYF.

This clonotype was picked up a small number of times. CDR3 loop: CASSFFSQETQYF. The CDR3 nucleotides are TGTGCCAGCAGCTTTTTTTCTCAAGAGACCCAGTACTTC. The rearrangement links TRBV7-2 to TRBJ2-5; D unclear. CDR1 is SGHTA and CDR2 is FQGNSA in the germline V gene. Deletions cut 3 bases from V and 2 bases from J, with 7 bases between. CDR3 size: 13 residues.

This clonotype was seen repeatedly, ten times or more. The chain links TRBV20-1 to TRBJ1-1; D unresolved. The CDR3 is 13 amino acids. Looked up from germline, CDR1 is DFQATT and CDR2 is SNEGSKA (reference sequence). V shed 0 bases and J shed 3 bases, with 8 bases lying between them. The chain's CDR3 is CSARDTGDTEAFF. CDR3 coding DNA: TGCAGTGCTAGAGATACCGGGGACACTGAAGCTTTCTTT.

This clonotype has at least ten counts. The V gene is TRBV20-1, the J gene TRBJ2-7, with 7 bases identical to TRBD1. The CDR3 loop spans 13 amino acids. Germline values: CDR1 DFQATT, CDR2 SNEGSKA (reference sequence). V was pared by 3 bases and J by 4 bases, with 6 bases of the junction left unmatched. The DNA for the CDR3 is TGCAGTGCTAGGACAGGGATTGGGTACGAGCAGTACGTC. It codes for CSARTGIGYEQYV.

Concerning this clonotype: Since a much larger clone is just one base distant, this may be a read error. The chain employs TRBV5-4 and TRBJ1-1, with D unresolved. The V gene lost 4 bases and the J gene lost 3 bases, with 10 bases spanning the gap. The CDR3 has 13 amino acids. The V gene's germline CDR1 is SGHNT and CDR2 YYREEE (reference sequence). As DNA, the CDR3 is TGTGCCAGCAGCCACGACACTGACACTGAAGCTTTCTTT. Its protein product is CASSHDTDTEAFF.

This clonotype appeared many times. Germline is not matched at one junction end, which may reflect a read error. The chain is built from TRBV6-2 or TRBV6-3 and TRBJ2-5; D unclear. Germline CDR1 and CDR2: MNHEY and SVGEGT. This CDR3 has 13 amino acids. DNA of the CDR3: TGTGCCAGCAGTCCCCGGAGCCAAGGGACCCAGTACTTC. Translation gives CASSPRSQGTQYF.

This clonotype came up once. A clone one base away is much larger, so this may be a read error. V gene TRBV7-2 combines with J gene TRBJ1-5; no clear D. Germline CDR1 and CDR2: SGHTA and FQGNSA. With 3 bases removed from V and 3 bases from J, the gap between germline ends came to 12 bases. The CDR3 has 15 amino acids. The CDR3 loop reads CASSFSHASNQPQHF. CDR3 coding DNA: TGTGCCAGCAGCTTTAGTCATGCCTCCAATCAGCCCCAGCATTTT.

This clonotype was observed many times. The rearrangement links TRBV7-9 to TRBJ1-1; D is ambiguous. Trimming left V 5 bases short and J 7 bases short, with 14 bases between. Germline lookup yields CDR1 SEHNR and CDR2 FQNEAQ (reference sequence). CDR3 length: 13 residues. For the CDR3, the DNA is TGTGCCAGCAGCCCCAGTGGGCTGGGTGAAGCTTTCTTT. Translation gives CASSPSGLGEAFF.

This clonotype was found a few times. The CDR3 DNA reads TGCGCCAGCAGCTTGAACGCAGGGGGCGTCACAGATACGCAGTATTTT. As protein: CASSLNAGGVTDTQYF. This rearrangement joins TRBV5-1 to TRBJ2-3; 8 bases match TRBD1. The V gene end was trimmed by 1 base and the J gene end by 2 bases; junction bases not matched to a gene: 6. Per the germline V gene, CDR1 is SGHRS and CDR2 is YFSETQ. This CDR3 is built from 16 residues.

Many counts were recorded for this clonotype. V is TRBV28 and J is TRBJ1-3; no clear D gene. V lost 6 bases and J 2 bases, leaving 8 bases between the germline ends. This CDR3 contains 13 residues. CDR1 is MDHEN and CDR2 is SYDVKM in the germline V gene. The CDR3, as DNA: TGTGCCAGCAGCCCGCCCCCTGGAAACACCATATATTTT. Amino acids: CASSPPPGNTIYF.

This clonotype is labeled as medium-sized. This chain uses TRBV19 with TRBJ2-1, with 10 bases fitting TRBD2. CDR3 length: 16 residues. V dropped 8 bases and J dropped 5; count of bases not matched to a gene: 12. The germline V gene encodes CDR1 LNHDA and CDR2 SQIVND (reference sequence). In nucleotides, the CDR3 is TGTGCCAGTGGAGTCGTGGGACTAGCGTCACACAATGAGCAGTTCTTC. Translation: CASGVVGLASHNEQFF. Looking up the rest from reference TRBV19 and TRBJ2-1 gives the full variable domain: DGGITQSPKYLFRKEGQNVTLSCEQNLNHDAMYWYRQDPGQGLRLIYYSQIVNDFQKGDIAEGYSVSREKKESFPLTVTSAQKNPTAFYLCASGVVGLASHNEQFFGPGTRLTVL.

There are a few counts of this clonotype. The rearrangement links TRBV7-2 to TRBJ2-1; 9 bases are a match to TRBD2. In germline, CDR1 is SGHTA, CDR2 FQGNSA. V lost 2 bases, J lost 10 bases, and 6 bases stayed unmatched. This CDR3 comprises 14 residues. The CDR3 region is CASSLSSGSGEQFF. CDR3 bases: TGTGCCAGCAGCTTAAGTAGCGGGAGCGGAGAGCAGTTCTTC. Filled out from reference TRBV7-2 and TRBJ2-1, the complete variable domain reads GAGVSQSPSNKVTEKGKDVELRCDPISGHTALYWYRQSLGQGLEFLIYFQGNSAPDKSGLPSDRFSAERTGGSVSTLTIQRTQQEDSAVYLCASSLSSGSGEQFFGPGTRLTVL.

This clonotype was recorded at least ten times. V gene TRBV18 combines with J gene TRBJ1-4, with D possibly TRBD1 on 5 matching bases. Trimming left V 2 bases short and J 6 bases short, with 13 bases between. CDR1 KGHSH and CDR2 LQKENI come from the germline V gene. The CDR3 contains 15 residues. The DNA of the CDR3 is TGTGCCAGCTCACCAAATCCTGGGGCAGATGAAAAACTGTTTTTT. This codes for CASSPNPGADEKLFF. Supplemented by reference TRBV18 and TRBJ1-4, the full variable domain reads NAGVMQNPRHLVRRRGQEARLRCSPMKGHSHVYWYRQLPEEGLKFMVYLQKENIIDESGMPKERFSAEFPKEGPSILRIQQVVRGDSAAYFCASSPNPGADEKLFFGSGTQLSVL.

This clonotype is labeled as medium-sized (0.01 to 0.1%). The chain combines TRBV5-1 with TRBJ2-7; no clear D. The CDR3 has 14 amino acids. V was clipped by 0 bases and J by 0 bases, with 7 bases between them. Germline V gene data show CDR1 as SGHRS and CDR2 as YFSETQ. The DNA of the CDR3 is TGCGCCAGCAGCTTGGAGCTCAACTCCTACGAGCAGTACTTC. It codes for CASSLELNSYEQYF.

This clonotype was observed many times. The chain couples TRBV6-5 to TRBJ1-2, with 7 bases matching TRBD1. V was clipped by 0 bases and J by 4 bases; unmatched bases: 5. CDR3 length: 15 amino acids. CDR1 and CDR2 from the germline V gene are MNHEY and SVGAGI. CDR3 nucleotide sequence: TGTGCCAGCAGTTACTCGTTCCGGGACAGCTATGGCTACACCTTC. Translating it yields CASSYSFRDSYGYTF.

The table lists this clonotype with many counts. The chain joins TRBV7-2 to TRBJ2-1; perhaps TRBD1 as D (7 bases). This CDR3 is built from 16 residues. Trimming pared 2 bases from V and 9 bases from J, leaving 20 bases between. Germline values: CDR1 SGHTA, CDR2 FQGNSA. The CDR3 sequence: CASSLRQGAGGGEQFF. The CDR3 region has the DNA TGTGCCAGCAGCTTAAGACAGGGCGCCGGAGGGGGTGAGCAGTTCTTC.

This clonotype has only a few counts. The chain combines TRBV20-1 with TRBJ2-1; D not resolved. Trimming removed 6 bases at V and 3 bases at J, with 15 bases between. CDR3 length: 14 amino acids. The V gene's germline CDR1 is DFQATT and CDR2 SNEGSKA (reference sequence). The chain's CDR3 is CSANPPVDYNEQFF. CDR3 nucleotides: TGCAGTGCGAACCCTCCTGTGGACTACAATGAGCAGTTCTTC.

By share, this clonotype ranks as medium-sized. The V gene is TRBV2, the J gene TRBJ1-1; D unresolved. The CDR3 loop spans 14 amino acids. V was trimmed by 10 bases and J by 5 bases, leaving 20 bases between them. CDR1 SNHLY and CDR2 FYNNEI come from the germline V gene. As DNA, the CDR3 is TGTGCCACGACCCCCATGTCGGGGAGGACTGAAGCTTTCTTT. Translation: CATTPMSGRTEAFF.

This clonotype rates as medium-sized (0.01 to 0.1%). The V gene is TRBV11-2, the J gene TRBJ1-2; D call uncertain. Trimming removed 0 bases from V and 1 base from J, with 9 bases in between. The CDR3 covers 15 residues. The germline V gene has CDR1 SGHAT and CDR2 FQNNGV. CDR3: CASSLEGRSNYGYTF. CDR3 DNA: TGTGCCAGCAGCTTAGAGGGCAGGAGTAACTATGGCTACACCTTC.

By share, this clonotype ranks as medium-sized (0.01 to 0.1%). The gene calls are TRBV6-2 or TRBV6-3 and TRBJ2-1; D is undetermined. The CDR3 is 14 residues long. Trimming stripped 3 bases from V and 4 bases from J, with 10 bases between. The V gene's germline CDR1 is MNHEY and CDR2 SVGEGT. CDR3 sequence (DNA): TGTGCCAGCAGTTATCGAACAGAATACAATGAGCAGTTCTTC. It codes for CASSYRTEYNEQFF.

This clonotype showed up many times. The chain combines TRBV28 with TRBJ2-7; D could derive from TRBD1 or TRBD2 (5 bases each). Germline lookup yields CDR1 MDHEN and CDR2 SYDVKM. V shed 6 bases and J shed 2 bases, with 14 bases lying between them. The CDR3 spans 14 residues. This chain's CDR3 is CASRDGTDPYEQYV. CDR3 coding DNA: TGTGCCAGCAGGGACGGGACGGACCCCTACGAGCAGTACGTC.

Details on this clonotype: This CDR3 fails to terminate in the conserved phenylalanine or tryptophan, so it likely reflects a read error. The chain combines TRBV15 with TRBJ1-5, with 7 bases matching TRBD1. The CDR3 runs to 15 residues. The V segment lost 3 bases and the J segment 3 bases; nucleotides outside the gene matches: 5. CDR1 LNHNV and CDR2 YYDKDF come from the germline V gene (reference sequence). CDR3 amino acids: CATSSTGALNQPQHL. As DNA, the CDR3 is TGTGCCACCAGCAGTACAGGGGCCCTCAATCAGCCCCAGCATTTA.

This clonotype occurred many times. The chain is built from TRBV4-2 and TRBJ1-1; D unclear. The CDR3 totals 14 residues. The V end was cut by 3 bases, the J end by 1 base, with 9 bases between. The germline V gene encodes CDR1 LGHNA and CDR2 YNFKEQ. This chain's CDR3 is CASSHFSKNTEAFF. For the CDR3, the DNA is TGTGCCAGCAGCCATTTTTCTAAGAACACTGAAGCTTTCTTT.

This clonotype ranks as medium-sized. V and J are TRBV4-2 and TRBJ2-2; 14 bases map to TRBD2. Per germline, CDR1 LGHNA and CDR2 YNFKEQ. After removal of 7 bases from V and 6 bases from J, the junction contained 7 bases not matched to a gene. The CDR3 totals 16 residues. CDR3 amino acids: CASTPATSGGAGELFF. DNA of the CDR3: TGTGCCAGCACGCCCGCGACTAGCGGGGGGGCCGGGGAGCTGTTTTTT.

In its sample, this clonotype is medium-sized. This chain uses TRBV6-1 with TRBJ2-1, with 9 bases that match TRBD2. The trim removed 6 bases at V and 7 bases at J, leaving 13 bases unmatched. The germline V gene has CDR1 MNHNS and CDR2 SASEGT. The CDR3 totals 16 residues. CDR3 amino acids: CASSPKDSGSGNEQFF. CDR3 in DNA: TGTGCCAGCAGCCCCAAGGATAGCGGGAGCGGGAATGAGCAGTTCTTC.

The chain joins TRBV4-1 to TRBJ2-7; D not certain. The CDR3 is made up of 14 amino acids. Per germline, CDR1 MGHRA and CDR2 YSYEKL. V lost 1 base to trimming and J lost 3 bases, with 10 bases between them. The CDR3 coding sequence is TGCGCCAGCAGCCAAGTTCCCACCCACTACGAGCAGTACTTC. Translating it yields CASSQVPTHYEQYF.

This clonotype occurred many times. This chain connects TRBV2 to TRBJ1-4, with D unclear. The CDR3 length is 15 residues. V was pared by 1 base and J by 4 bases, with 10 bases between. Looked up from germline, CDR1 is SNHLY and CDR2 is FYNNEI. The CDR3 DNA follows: TGTGCCAGCAGTGAAGTGGCAGGACTTAATGAAAAACTGTTTTTT. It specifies CASSEVAGLNEKLFF.

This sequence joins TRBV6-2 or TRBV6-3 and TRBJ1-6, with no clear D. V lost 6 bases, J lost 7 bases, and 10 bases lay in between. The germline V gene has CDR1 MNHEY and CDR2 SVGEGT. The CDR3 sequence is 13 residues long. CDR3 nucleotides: TGTGCCAGCAGCCGAGACCGGAATTCACCCCTCCACTTT. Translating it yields CASSRDRNSPLHF.

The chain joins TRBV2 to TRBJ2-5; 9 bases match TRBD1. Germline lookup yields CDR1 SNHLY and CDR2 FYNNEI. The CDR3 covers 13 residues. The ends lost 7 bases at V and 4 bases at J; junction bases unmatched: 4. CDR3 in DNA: TGTGCCAGCAACGGGGACAGGGCAGAGACCCAGTACTTC. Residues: CASNGDRAETQYF.